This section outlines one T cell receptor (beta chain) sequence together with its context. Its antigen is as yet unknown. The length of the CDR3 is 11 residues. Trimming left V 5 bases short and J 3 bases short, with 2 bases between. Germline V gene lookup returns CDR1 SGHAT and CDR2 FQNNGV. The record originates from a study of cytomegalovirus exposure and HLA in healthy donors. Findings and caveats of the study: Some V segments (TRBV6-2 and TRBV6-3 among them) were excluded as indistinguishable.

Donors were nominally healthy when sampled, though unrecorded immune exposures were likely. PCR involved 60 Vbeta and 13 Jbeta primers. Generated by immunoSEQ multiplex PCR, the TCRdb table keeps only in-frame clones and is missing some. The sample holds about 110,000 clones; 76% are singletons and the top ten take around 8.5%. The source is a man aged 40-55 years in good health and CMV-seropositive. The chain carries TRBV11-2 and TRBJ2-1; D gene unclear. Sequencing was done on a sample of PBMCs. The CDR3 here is CASSHYNEQFF. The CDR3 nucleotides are TGTGCCAGCAGCCACTACAATGAGCAGTTCTTC.